The rows below give T cell receptor beta chains drawn from one sample of a study of cytomegalovirus exposure and HLA in healthy donors. Only in-frame clones appear in the TCRdb table, and some are missing; sequencing was by immunoSEQ multiplex PCR. The table lists more than 80,000 clones, 81% of them singletons. The specimen was PBMCs. Source of these receptors: a girl aged 2 to 9 in good health and CMV-seropositive. CDR3s include the opening cysteine and the closing phenylalanine or tryptophan. The D gene is left open where the match is weak. Clone size is given for some rows only: seen once, a few or many times, or a class if the clone is expanded.

V gene	clone size	D gene	J gene	CDR3 protein	CDR3 DNA
TRBV6-1	NA	NA	TRBJ1-1	CASSGERRTEAFF	TGTGCCAGCAGTGGCGAGAGGCGAACTGAAGCTTTCTTT
TRBV10-1	NA	TRBD2	TRBJ2-1	CASSGAAIAGGSYNEQFF	TGCGCCAGCTCCGGGGCTGCCATAGCGGGGGGCTCCTACAATGAGCAGTTCTTC
TRBV4-1	few	TRBD2	TRBJ2-1	CASSLGLAGNNEQFF	TGCGCCAGCAGCCTCGGACTAGCGGGGAACAATGAGCAGTTCTTC
TRBV10-3	NA	NA	TRBJ1-1	CATTRDGTTYTEAFF	TGTGCCACTACCCGGGACGGGACAACATACACTGAAGCTTTCTTT
TRBV27	NA	TRBD2	TRBJ2-7	CASSFAGGGYEQYF	TGTGCCAGCAGTTTTGCGGGAGGCGGCTACGAGCAGTACTTC
TRBV2	NA	TRBD2	TRBJ2-7	CASAKGLDPPYEQYF	TGTGCCAGCGCAAAAGGACTAGACCCTCCCTACGAGCAGTACTTC
TRBV18	NA	TRBD1	TRBJ1-1	CASSVQGAEAFF	TGTGCCAGCTCGGTACAGGGGGCTGAAGCTTTCTTT
TRBV7-8	NA	NA	TRBJ1-5	CASSSGGGGPYSNQPQHF	TGTGCCAGCAGCTCCGGGGGCGGGGGGCCCTATAGCAATCAGCCCCAGCATTTT
TRBV28	NA	TRBD2	TRBJ2-7	CASSRPGLAYEQYF	TGTGCCAGTTCGAGGCCGGGACTAGCCTACGAGCAGTACTTC
TRBV9	NA	NA	TRBJ2-5	CASSVDTGKQETQYF	TGTGCCAGCAGCGTAGACACAGGCAAACAAGAGACCCAGTACTTC
TRBV6-5	NA	NA	TRBJ2-5	CASSSRGAKRETQYF	TGTGCCAGCAGCAGCAGGGGCGCCAAGAGGGAGACCCAGTACTTC
TRBV7-2	NA	NA	TRBJ2-7	CASSVQGYEQYF	TGTGCCAGCAGCGTCCAGGGCTACGAGCAGTACTTC
TRBV7-9	NA	NA	TRBJ1-2	CASNDRGGEGYTF	TGTGCCAGCAACGATCGGGGGGGTGAAGGCTACACCTTC
TRBV15	NA	NA	TRBJ1-1	CATSREQGYAEAFF	TGTGCCACCAGCAGAGAACAGGGATACGCTGAAGCTTTCTTT
TRBV6-5	NA	TRBD2	TRBJ2-1	CASSAGTSGYNEQFF	TGTGCCAGCAGTGCCGGGACTAGCGGATACAATGAGCAGTTCTTC
TRBV13	NA	TRBD1	TRBJ1-3	CASSRTGSGNTIYF	TGTGCCAGCAGCCGGACAGGATCTGGAAACACCATATATTTT
TRBV30	NA	TRBD2	TRBJ2-7	CAWSTGLAGREQYF	TGTGCCTGGAGTACGGGACTAGCGGGTAGGGAGCAGTACTTC
TRBV5-1	NA	NA	TRBJ1-1	CASSASMITEAFF	TGCGCCAGCAGTGCCAGTATGATCACTGAAGCTTTCTTT
TRBV11-2	NA	NA	TRBJ1-1	CVGGDNTEAFF	TGTGTAGGGGGTGATAACACTGAAGCTTTCTTT
TRBV25-1	few	TRBD1	TRBJ2-7	CASRETGNYEQYF	TGTGCCAGCAGGGAGACAGGGAACTACGAGCAGTACTTC
TRBV5-1	NA	NA	TRBJ2-1	CASSLAVQTPGSSYNEQFF	TGCGCCAGCAGCTTGGCGGTCCAGACTCCCGGGAGCTCCTACAATGAGCAGTTCTTC
TRBV14	NA	NA	TRBJ2-1	CASSREGGNEQFF	TGTGCCAGCAGCCGGGAGGGGGGGAATGAGCAGTTCTTC
TRBV10-3	NA	NA	TRBJ2-5	CAISELVTEETQYF	TGTGCCATCAGTGAGTTGGTTACAGAAGAGACCCAGTACTTC
TRBV28	NA	TRBD1	TRBJ2-7	CASSLFTGTAIYEQYF	TGTGCCAGCAGTTTATTTACCGGGACAGCGATCTACGAGCAGTACTTC
TRBV4-2	few	NA	TRBJ1-5	CASRGSRDQPQHF	TGTGCCAGCCGGGGAAGCCGTGATCAGCCCCAGCATTTT
TRBV19	NA	TRBD2	TRBJ2-5	CASSINGLASGRQETQYF	TGTGCCAGTAGTATAAACGGGTTGGCTAGCGGGAGGCAGGAGACCCAGTACTTC
TRBV28	NA	NA	TRBJ1-1	CASKKTGNTEAFF	TGTGCCAGCAAAAAAACAGGAAACACTGAAGCTTTCTTT
TRBV28	NA	TRBD1	TRBJ2-7	CASRAGTGAYEQYF	TGTGCCAGCAGGGCCGGGACAGGGGCCTACGAGCAGTACTTC
TRBV30	once	NA	TRBJ1-2	CAWSVLLDSHGYTF	TGTGCCTGGAGTGTACTTCTGGACTCCCATGGCTACACCTTC
TRBV28	NA	NA	TRBJ1-5	CASSLAKVGLYSNQPQHF	TGTGCCAGCAGTTTAGCAAAGGTTGGACTGTATAGCAATCAGCCCCAGCATTTT
TRBV28	NA	NA	TRBJ2-1	CASSLEGGGAEQFF	TGTGCCAGCAGTTTAGAAGGGGGAGGGGCTGAGCAGTTCTTC
TRBV12-5	NA	NA	TRBJ1-2	CASGLNGQSSGYTF	TGTGCTAGTGGTTTGAATGGACAGTCATCTGGCTACACCTTC
TRBV9	NA	NA	TRBJ2-1	CASSAGSSNEQFF	TGTGCCAGCAGCGCCGGGAGCAGCAATGAGCAGTTCTTC
TRBV6-6	NA	TRBD1	TRBJ2-7	CASLNRGTGVEQYF	TGTGCCAGCCTAAACAGAGGGACAGGGGTCGAGCAGTACTTC
TRBV7-3	NA	NA	TRBJ1-1	CASSLMGGDMNTEAFF	TGTGCCAGCAGCTTAATGGGGGGAGACATGAACACTGAAGCTTTCTTT
TRBV5-5	NA	NA	TRBJ1-5	CASRRQVGQPQHF	TGTGCCAGCAGAAGACAGGTGGGCCAGCCCCAGCATTTT
TRBV7-2	NA	NA	TRBJ1-5	CASSWYGDINQPQHF	TGTGCCAGCAGCTGGTATGGGGACATTAATCAGCCCCAGCATTTT
TRBV10-3	NA	NA	TRBJ2-7	CAISDTVSRGDNEQYF	TGTGCCATCAGTGATACAGTGAGCAGGGGCGACAACGAGCAGTACTTC
TRBV28	NA	NA	TRBJ1-5	CASSFGSNQPQHF	TGTGCCAGCAGTTTCGGTAGCAATCAGCCCCAGCATTTT
TRBV7-8	few	TRBD2	TRBJ2-7	CASSLALAASSYEQYF	TGTGCCAGCAGCTTAGCGCTAGCGGCGAGCTCCTACGAGCAGTACTTC
TRBV29-1	NA	NA	TRBJ1-2	CSVGDKNYGYTF	TGCAGCGTTGGGGACAAGAACTATGGCTACACCTTC
TRBV30	NA	TRBD2	TRBJ2-5	CAWSARGSGRIGGETQYF	TGTGCCTGGAGTGCGAGGGGTAGCGGGAGGATAGGGGGAGAGACCCAGTACTTC
TRBV15	NA	NA	TRBJ2-5	CATSREQGGGETQYF	TGTGCCACCAGCAGGGAACAGGGAGGGGGAGAGACCCAGTACTTC
TRBV30	NA	NA	TRBJ2-7	CAWSESRGRSSYEQYF	TGTGCCTGGAGTGAGAGCAGGGGAAGGAGCTCCTACGAGCAGTACTTC
TRBV6-5	NA	NA	TRBJ2-5	CASSSRETQYF	TGTGCCAGCAGTTCCCGTGAGACCCAGTACTTC
TRBV7-9	NA	TRBD2	TRBJ2-1	CASSFRFSGNPDEQFF	TGTGCCAGCAGCTTCAGGTTTAGCGGGAACCCCGATGAGCAGTTCTTC
TRBV28	few	TRBD1	TRBJ2-4	CASSLRGRLDIQYF	TGTGCCAGCAGTTTGAGGGGGCGGTTAGACATTCAGTACTTC
TRBV6-6	NA	NA	TRBJ2-4	CASSYVQGSGKNIQYF	TGTGCCAGCAGTTACGTGCAGGGCTCGGGCAAAAACATTCAGTACTTC
TRBV27	once	NA	TRBJ1-1	CASSLTGNTEAFF	TGTGCCAGCAGTCTTACGGGGAACACTGAAGCTTTCTTT
TRBV5-1	NA	NA	TRBJ2-1	CASTLGGSYNEQFF	TGCGCCAGCACCCTGGGGGGCTCCTACAATGAGCAGTTCTTC
TRBV2	few	NA	TRBJ2-7	CASSGTSGEQYF	TGTGCCAGCAGTGGGACTTCGGGCGAGCAGTACTTC
TRBV9	NA	TRBD1	TRBJ1-1	CASSAGTGMTFF	TGTGCCAGCAGCGCTGGGACAGGGATGACTTTCTTT
TRBV5-1	NA	NA	TRBJ2-1	CASSFPLYNEQFF	TGCGCCAGCAGCTTCCCCCTGTACAATGAGCAGTTCTTC
TRBV5-1	NA	NA	TRBJ1-1	CASSGDIEAFF	TGCGCCAGCAGCGGAGATATCGAAGCTTTCTTT
TRBV5-1	once	TRBD2	TRBJ2-7	CASSSRTSGSYEQYF	TGCGCCAGCAGCTCCCGGACTAGCGGATCCTACGAGCAGTACTTC
TRBV27	NA	TRBD1	TRBJ2-1	CASSAGTGHNEQFF	TGTGCCAGCAGCGCCGGGACAGGACACAATGAGCAGTTCTTC
TRBV7-2	NA	NA	TRBJ1-1	CASTFEAGTEAFF	TGTGCCAGCACCTTTGAGGCGGGCACTGAAGCTTTCTTT